Listed below are T cell receptor beta chains from one sample, sequenced in a study of cytomegalovirus exposure and HLA in healthy donors. Assay used: immunoSEQ multiplex PCR; TCRdb lists only in-frame clones, some missing. In the table there are 110,000 or so clones, roughly 80% of which are singletons. Source material: PBMCs. These receptors all come from a woman under 30 in good health and CMV-seronegative. The CDR3 runs from the conserved cysteine through the conserved F or W. Fields, in order: V gene, D gene, J gene, clone size, CDR3 protein, CDR3 DNA. A D gene is named only where the DNA matches it firmly. Clone size, where shown, is once, few, many, or a class for clones that have expanded.

v_call: TRBV27
d_call: .
j_call: TRBJ1-5
clone_size: once
cdr3_aa: CASSSKQGNLPQHF
cdr3_nt: TGTGCCAGCAGTTCGAAACAGGGCAACTTACCCCAGCATTTT

v_call: TRBV19
d_call: .
j_call: TRBJ1-2
clone_size: .
cdr3_aa: CASSTGTSVGYTF
cdr3_nt: TGTGCCAGTAGTACGGGGACAAGTGTTGGCTACACCTTC

v_call: TRBV6-1
d_call: .
j_call: TRBJ2-7
clone_size: .
cdr3_aa: CASTHNVDTYEQYF
cdr3_nt: TGTGCCAGCACCCACAATGTGGACACCTACGAGCAGTACTTC

v_call: TRBV18
d_call: .
j_call: TRBJ1-6
clone_size: once
cdr3_aa: CASSPRGFLLASFNSPLHF
cdr3_nt: TGTGCCAGCTCACCACGTGGTTTCCTTTTAGCGAGCTTTAATTCACCCCTCCACTTT

v_call: TRBV6-5
d_call: TRBD1
j_call: TRBJ1-1
clone_size: .
cdr3_aa: CASSSSGTGNTEAFF
cdr3_nt: TGTGCCAGCAGTTCCTCCGGGACAGGGAACACTGAAGCTTTCTTT

v_call: TRBV19
d_call: .
j_call: TRBJ2-1
clone_size: .
cdr3_aa: CASSSAHEQFF
cdr3_nt: TGTGCCAGTAGTAGCGCTCATGAGCAGTTCTTC

v_call: TRBV6-1
d_call: .
j_call: TRBJ1-3
clone_size: .
cdr3_aa: CASTMTAPGNTIYF
cdr3_nt: TGTGCCAGCACAATGACAGCTCCTGGAAACACCATATATTTT

v_call: TRBV7-9
d_call: TRBD1
j_call: TRBJ1-1
clone_size: .
cdr3_aa: CASSQDRGTLNTEAFF
cdr3_nt: TGTGCCAGCAGCCAGGACAGGGGGACATTGAACACTGAAGCTTTCTTT

v_call: TRBV4-1
d_call: .
j_call: TRBJ1-5
clone_size: .
cdr3_aa: CASSQVGQPQHF
cdr3_nt: TGCGCCAGCAGCCAAGTCGGTCAGCCCCAGCATTTT

v_call: TRBV7-3
d_call: TRBD1
j_call: TRBJ1-2
clone_size: .
cdr3_aa: CASSLTFQGDGYTF
cdr3_nt: TGTGCCAGCAGCTTAACGTTCCAGGGGGATGGCTACACCTTC

v_call: TRBV5-1
d_call: .
j_call: TRBJ2-5
clone_size: .
cdr3_aa: CASSLADAGRGETQYF
cdr3_nt: TGCGCCAGCAGCTTGGCCGACGCGGGTAGAGGAGAGACCCAGTACTTC

v_call: TRBV28
d_call: .
j_call: TRBJ1-1
clone_size: .
cdr3_aa: CASSLRQPNTEAFF
cdr3_nt: TGTGCCAGCAGTTTACGACAGCCGAACACTGAAGCTTTCTTT

v_call: TRBV7-7
d_call: TRBD1
j_call: TRBJ1-1
clone_size: .
cdr3_aa: CASSLDRGAEAFF
cdr3_nt: TGTGCTAGCAGCCTGGACAGGGGCGCTGAAGCTTTCTTT

v_call: TRBV5-1
d_call: .
j_call: TRBJ2-1
clone_size: .
cdr3_aa: CASSLRRPENEQFF
cdr3_nt: TGCGCCAGCAGCTTGAGGCGGCCAGAGAATGAGCAGTTCTTC

v_call: TRBV6-5
d_call: .
j_call: TRBJ1-1
clone_size: .
cdr3_aa: CASSYSRKGPTEAFF
cdr3_nt: TGTGCCAGCAGTTACTCGCGAAAGGGGCCCACTGAAGCTTTCTTT

v_call: TRBV14
d_call: TRBD2
j_call: TRBJ2-1
clone_size: .
cdr3_aa: CASSQEVETSGNNEQFF
cdr3_nt: TGTGCCAGCAGCCAAGAAGTCGAGACTAGCGGGAACAATGAGCAGTTCTTC

v_call: TRBV10-3
d_call: TRBD1
j_call: TRBJ2-1
clone_size: .
cdr3_aa: CAISDPGTGLNEQFF
cdr3_nt: TGTGCCATCAGTGATCCCGGGACAGGGCTAAATGAGCAGTTCTTC

v_call: TRBV6-5
d_call: .
j_call: TRBJ2-1
clone_size: .
cdr3_aa: CASHWGGANEQFF
cdr3_nt: TGTGCCAGCCACTGGGGGGGGGCCAATGAGCAGTTCTTC

v_call: TRBV5-4
d_call: .
j_call: TRBJ2-1
clone_size: .
cdr3_aa: CASSLTLGTNEQFF
cdr3_nt: TGTGCCAGCAGCTTGACGCTAGGAACCAATGAGCAGTTCTTC

v_call: TRBV13
d_call: .
j_call: TRBJ1-5
clone_size: few
cdr3_aa: CASSWGDNQPQHF
cdr3_nt: TGTGCCAGCAGCTGGGGGGATAATCAGCCCCAGCATTTT

v_call: TRBV13
d_call: .
j_call: TRBJ1-1
clone_size: few
cdr3_aa: CASSLRREGVNTEAFF
cdr3_nt: TGTGCCAGCAGCTTACGCAGGGAAGGGGTGAACACTGAAGCTTTCTTT

v_call: TRBV7-8
d_call: .
j_call: TRBJ2-3
clone_size: once
cdr3_aa: CASSRRGISTDTQYF
cdr3_nt: TGTGCCAGCAGCCGCCGGGGAATTAGCACAGATACGCAGTATTTT